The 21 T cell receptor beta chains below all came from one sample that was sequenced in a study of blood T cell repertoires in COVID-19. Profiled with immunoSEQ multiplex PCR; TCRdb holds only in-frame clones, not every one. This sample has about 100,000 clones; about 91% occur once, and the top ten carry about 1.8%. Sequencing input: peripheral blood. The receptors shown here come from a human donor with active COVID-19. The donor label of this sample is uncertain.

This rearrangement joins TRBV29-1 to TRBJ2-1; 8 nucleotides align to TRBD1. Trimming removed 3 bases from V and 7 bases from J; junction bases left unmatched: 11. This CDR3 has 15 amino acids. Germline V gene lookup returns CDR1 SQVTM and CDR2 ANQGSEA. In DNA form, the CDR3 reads TGCAGCGTTGAGTCAGCTCAGGGGGCGCGTAATGAGCAGTTCTTC. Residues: CSVESAQGARNEQFF.

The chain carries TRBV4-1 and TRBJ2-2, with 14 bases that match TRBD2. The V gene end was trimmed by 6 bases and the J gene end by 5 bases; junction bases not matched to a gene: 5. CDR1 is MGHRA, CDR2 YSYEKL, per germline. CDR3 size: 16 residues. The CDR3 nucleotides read TGCGCCAGCAGGCGACTAGCGGGGGGGAGTACCGGGGAGCTGTTTTTT. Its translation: CASRRLAGGSTGELFF.

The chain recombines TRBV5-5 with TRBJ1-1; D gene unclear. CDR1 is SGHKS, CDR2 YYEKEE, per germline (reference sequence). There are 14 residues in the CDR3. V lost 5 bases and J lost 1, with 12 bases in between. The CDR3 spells CASRGRRGNTEAFF. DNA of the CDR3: TGTGCCAGCAGGGGTCGGCGCGGGAACACTGAAGCTTTCTTT.

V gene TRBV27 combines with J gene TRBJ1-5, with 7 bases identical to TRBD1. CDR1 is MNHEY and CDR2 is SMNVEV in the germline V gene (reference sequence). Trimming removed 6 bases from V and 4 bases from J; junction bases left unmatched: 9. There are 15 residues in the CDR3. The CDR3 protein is CASRPLGTANQPQHF. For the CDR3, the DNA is TGTGCCAGCAGGCCCTTAGGGACAGCGAATCAGCCCCAGCATTTT.

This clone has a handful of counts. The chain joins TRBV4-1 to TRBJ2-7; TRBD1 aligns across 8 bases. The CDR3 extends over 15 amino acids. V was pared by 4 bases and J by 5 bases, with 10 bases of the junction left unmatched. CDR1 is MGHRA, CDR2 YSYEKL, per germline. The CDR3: CASSPLTGEHNEQYF. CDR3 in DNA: TGCGCCAGCAGCCCCCTGACAGGGGAGCATAACGAGCAGTACTTC.

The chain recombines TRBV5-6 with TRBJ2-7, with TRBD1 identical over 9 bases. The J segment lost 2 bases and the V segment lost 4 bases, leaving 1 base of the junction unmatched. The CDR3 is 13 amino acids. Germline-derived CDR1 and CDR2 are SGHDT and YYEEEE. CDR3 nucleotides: TGTGCCAGCAGCCGGGACAGGGCCTACGAGCAGTACTTC. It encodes CASSRDRAYEQYF.

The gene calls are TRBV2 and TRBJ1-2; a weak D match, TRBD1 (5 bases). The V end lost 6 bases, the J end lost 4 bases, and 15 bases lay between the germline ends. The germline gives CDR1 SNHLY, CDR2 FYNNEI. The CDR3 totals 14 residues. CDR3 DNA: TGTGCCAGCAGGGCCCTCGGGGGTACCTATGGCTACACCTTC. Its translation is CASRALGGTYGYTF.

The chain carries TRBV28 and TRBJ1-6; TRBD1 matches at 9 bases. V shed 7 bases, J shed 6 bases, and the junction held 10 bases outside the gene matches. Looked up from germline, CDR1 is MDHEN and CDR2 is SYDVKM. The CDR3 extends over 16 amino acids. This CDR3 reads CASTPGQGIGNSPLHF. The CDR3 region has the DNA TGTGCCAGCACCCCGGGACAGGGTATAGGTAATTCACCCCTCCACTTT.

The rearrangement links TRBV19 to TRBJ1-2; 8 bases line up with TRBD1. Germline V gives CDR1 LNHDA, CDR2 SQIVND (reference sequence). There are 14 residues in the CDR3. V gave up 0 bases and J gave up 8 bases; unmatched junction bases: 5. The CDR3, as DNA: TGTGCCAGTAGTATAGATCGGACAGGGCGCGGCTACACCTTC. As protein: CASSIDRTGRGYTF.

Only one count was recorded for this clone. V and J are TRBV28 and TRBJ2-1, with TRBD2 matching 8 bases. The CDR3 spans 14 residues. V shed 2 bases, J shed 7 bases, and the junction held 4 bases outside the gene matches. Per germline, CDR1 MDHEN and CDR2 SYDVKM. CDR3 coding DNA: TGTGCCAGCAGTTTAGGACTAGCAGCAAATGAGCAGTTCTTC. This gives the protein CASSLGLAANEQFF.

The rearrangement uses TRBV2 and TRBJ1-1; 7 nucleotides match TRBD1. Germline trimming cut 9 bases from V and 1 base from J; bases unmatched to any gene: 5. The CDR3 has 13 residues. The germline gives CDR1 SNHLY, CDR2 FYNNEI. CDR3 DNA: TGTGCCAGTGGACGACAGGGGAACACTGAAGCTTTCTTT. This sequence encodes CASGRQGNTEAFF.

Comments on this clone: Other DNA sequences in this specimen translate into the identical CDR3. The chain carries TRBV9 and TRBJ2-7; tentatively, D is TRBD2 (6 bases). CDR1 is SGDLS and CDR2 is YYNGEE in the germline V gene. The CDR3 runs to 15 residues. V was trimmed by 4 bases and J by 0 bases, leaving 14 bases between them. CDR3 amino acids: CASSLGTQSSYEQYF. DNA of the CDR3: TGTGCCAGCAGCCTCGGGACTCAAAGCTCCTACGAGCAGTACTTC.

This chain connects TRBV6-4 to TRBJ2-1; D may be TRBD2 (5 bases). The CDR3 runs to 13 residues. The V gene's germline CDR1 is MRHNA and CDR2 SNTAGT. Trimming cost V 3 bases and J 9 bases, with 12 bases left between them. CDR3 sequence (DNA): TGTGCCAGCAGTGAGGGAGAAGCGGCTGAGCAGTTCTTC. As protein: CASSEGEAAEQFF.

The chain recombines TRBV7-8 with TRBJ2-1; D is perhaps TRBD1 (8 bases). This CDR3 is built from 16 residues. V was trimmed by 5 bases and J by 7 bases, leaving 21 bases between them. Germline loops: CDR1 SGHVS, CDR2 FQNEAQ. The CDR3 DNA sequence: TGTGCCAGCAGCCCCCAGGACAGGGAGGGGGCGAATGAGCAGTTCTTC. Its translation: CASSPQDREGANEQFF.

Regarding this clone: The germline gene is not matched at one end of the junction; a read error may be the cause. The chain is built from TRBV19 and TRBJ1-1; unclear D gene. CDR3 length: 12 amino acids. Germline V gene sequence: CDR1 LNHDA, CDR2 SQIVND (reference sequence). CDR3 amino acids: CASSIAFGWAFF. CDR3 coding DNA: TGTGCCAGTAGCATAGCGTTCGGGTGGGCTTTCTTT.

In DNA form, the CDR3 reads TGCGCCAGCAGCCCCGGGACACCCTACGGCAATGAGCAGTTCTTC. The encoded protein is CASSPGTPYGNEQFF. The rearrangement joins TRBV5-1 to TRBJ2-1; tentatively, D is TRBD1 (6 bases). Germline V CDR1 and CDR2: SGHRS, YFSETQ. The CDR3 is made up of 15 amino acids. The V and J ends lost 4 bases and 6 bases respectively, with 17 bases between them.

The CDR3 sequence is CASSPETDFQETQYF. CDR3 coding DNA: TGTGCCAGCAGCCCCGAGACGGACTTCCAAGAGACCCAGTACTTC. This chain joins TRBV9 and TRBJ2-5; perhaps TRBD2 as D (5 bases). The germline gives CDR1 SGDLS, CDR2 YYNGEE. This CDR3 spans 15 amino acids. Trimming removed 4 bases from V and 1 base from J, with 14 bases in between.

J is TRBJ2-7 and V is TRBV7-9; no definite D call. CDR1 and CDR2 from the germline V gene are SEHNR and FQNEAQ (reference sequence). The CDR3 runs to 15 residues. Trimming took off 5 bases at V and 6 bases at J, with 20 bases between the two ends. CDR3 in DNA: TGTGCCAGCAGCCCCCGACCGACGGAGCCCGGCGAGCAGTACTTC. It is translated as CASSPRPTEPGEQYF.

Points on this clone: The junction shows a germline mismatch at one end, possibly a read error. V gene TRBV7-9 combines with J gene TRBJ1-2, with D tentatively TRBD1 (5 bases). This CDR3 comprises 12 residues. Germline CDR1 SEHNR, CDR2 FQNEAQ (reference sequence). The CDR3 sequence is CASSGVGRDKQF. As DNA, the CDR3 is TGTGCCAGCAGCGGAGTGGGGCGAGATAAACAATTC.

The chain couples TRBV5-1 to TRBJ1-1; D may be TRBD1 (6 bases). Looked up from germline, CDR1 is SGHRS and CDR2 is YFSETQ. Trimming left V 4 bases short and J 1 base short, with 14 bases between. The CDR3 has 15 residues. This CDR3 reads CASSREGQRNTEAFF. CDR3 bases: TGCGCCAGCAGCCGCGAAGGACAGAGGAACACTGAAGCTTTCTTT. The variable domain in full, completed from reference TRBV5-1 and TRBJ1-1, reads KAGVTQTPRYLIKTRGQQVTLSCSPISGHRSVSWYQQTPGQGLQFLFEYFSETQRNKGNFPGRFSGRQFSNSRSEMNVSTLELGDSALYLCASSREGQRNTEAFFGQGTRLTVV.

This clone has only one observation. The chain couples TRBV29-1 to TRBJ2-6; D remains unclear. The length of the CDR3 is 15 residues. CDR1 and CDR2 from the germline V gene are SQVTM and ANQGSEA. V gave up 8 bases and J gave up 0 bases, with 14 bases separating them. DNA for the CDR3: TGCAGCATAATGACTGTGAGCTCTGGGGCCAACGTCCTGACTTTC. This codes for CSIMTVSSGANVLTF.